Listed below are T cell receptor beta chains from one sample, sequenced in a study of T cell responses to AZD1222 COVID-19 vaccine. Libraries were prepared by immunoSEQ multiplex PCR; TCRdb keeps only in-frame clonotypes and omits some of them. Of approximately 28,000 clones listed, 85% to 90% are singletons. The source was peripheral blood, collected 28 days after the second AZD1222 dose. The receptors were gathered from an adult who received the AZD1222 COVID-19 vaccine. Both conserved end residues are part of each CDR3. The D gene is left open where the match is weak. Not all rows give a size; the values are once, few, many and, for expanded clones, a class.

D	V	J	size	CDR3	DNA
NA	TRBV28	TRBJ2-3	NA	CASSPGHSTDTQYF	TGTGCCAGCAGTCCGGGACACAGCACAGATACGCAGTATTTT
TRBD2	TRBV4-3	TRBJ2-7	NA	CASSQDRAGGYEQYF	TGCGCCAGCAGCCAAGATCGAGCGGGGGGGTACGAGCAGTACTTC
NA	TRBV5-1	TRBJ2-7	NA	CASSYDSISYEQYF	TGCGCCAGCAGCTATGACTCGATCTCCTACGAGCAGTACTTC
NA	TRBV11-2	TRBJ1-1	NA	CASSLSTAGEAFF	TGTGCCAGCAGCTTGAGCACAGCGGGGGAAGCTTTCTTT
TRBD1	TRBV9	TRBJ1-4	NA	CASSVGGQGSEKLFF	TGTGCCAGCAGCGTGGGTGGACAGGGGTCTGAAAAACTGTTTTTT
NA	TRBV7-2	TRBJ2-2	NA	CASSLPGIGELFF	TGTGCCAGCAGCTTACCCGGGATCGGGGAGCTGTTTTTT
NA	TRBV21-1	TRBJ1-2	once	CASSISAGDGYSYGYTF	TGTGCCAGCAGCATCTCGGCAGGGGATGGCTATTCTTATGGCTACACCTTC
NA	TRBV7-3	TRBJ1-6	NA	CASSSTPPSGAKSWRNSPLHF	TGTGCCAGCAGCTCAACTCCTCCTTCCGGGGCCAAGTCTTGGCGCAATTCACCCCTCCACTTT
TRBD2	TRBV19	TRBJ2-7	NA	CASSIPQRGGSYEQYF	TGTGCCAGTAGTATCCCCCAGCGGGGGGGCTCCTACGAGCAGTACTTC
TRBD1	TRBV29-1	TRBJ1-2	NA	CSVAGTGSGYTF	TGCAGCGTTGCAGGGACAGGGTCTGGCTACACCTTC
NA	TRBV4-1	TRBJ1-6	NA	CASSQEPGSYNSPLHF	TGCGCCAGCAGCCAAGAGCCCGGCTCCTATAATTCACCCCTCCACTTT
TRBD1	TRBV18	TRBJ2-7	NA	CASSAPTGFSYEQYF	TGTGCCAGCTCAGCTCCGACAGGGTTCTCCTACGAGCAGTACTTC
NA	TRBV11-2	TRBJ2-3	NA	CASTLAGFSADTQYF	TGTGCCAGCACCCTAGCCGGATTTTCGGCAGATACGCAGTATTTT
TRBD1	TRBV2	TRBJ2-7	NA	CASRTGVSYEQYF	TGTGCCAGTCGGACAGGGGTCTCCTACGAGCAGTACTTC
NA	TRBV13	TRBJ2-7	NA	CASSLGGLPTDYEQYF	TGTGCCAGCAGCTTGGGGGGACTCCCGACGGACTACGAGCAGTACTTC
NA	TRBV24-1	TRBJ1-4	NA	CATFQVGGNEKLFF	TGTGCCACCTTCCAGGTAGGGGGTAATGAAAAACTGTTTTTT
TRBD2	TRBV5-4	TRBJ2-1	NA	CASSESGGLYNEQFF	TGTGCCAGCAGCGAGAGCGGGGGCCTCTACAATGAGCAGTTCTTC
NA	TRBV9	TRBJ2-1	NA	CASSSAVDEQFF	TGTGCCAGCAGCTCAGCGGTAGATGAGCAGTTCTTC
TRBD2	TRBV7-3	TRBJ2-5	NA	CASSASGTNQETQYF	TGTGCCAGCAGCGCCTCCGGGACTAACCAAGAGACCCAGTACTTC
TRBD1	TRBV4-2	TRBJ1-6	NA	CASSQDSGTANSPLHF	TGTGCCAGCAGCCAAGATAGCGGGACAGCTAATTCACCCCTCCACTTT
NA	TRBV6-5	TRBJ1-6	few	CASSYAGGGYNSPLHF	TGTGCCAGCAGTTACGCGGGAGGGGGTTATAATTCACCCCTCCACTTT
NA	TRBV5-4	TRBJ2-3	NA	CASSTEGTSQYF	TGTGCCAGCAGTACCGAAGGAACTAGTCAGTATTTT
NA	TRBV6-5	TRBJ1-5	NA	CASGYSGGQPQHF	TGTGCCAGCGGGTACTCAGGAGGTCAGCCCCAGCATTTT
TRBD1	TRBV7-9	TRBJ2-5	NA	CASPQLDVDRGPRATQYF	TGTGCCAGCCCCCAGCTTGATGTGGACAGGGGGCCACGAGCGACCCAGTACTTC
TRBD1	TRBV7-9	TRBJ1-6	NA	CASSSWTGNSPLHF	TGTGCCAGCAGCAGCTGGACAGGGAATTCACCCCTCCACTTT
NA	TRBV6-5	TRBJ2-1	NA	CASRMLGASYNEQFF	TGTGCCAGCAGAATGCTGGGGGCCTCCTACAATGAGCAGTTCTTC
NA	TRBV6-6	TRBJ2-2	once	CASRSAGYTGELFF	TGTGCCAGCAGATCGGCAGGGTACACCGGGGAGCTGTTTTTT
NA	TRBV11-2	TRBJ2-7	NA	CASSLESGLTYEQYF	TGTGCCAGCAGCTTAGAATCGGGGTTAACCTACGAGCAGTACTTC
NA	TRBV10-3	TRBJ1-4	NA	CAISESGVEKLFF	TGTGCCATCAGTGAGTCAGGTGTTGAAAAACTGTTTTTT
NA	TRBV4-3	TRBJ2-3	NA	CASSSIQTDTQYF	TGCGCCAGCAGCTCAATCCAAACAGATACGCAGTATTTT
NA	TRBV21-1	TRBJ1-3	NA	CASSVQQGVGGNTIYF	TGTGCCAGCAGCGTACAACAGGGGGTGGGTGGAAACACCATATATTTT
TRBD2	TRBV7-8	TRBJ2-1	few	CASSLEASGSTYNEQFF	TGTGCCAGCAGCTTAGAGGCTAGCGGCTCAACCTACAATGAGCAGTTCTTC
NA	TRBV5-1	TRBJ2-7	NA	CASSGAPGVINEQYF	TGCGCCAGCAGCGGGGCGCCGGGAGTCATAAACGAGCAGTACTTC
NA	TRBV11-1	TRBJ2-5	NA	CASSLGTAGDQETQYF	TGTGCCAGCAGCTTAGGGACTGCAGGGGACCAAGAGACCCAGTACTTC
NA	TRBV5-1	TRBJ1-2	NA	CASSQLSDRRGDGYTF	TGCGCCAGCAGCCAACTATCGGACAGAAGGGGTGATGGCTACACCTTC
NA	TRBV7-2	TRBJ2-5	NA	CASRGRRAAEETQYF	TGTGCCAGCAGAGGACGGCGGGCTGCCGAAGAGACCCAGTACTTC
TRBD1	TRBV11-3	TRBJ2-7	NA	CASSLGGDYEQYF	TGTGCCAGCAGTCTAGGGGGCGACTACGAGCAGTACTTC
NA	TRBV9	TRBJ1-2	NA	CASSTGNYGYTF	TGTGCCAGCTCAACAGGGAACTATGGCTACACCTTC
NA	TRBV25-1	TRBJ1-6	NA	CASSLTVNNSPLHF	TGTGCCAGCAGTCTCACAGTCAATAATTCACCCCTCCACTTT
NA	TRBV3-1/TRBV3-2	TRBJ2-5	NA	CASSRGSNLLQETQYF	TGTGCCAGCAGCCGAGGATCAAACTTACTACAAGAGACCCAGTACTTC
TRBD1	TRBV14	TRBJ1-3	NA	CASSRAGTGGFLTIYF	TGTGCCAGCAGCCGGGCCGGGACAGGGGGATTTCTCACCATATATTTT
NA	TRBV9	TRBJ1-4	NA	CASSVLEGPGPPLEGEKLFF	TGTGCCAGCAGCGTACTGGAGGGACCGGGACCTCCTTTAGAGGGTGAAAAACTGTTTTTT
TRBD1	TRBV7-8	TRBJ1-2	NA	CASSLAPTGNYGYTF	TGTGCCAGCAGCTTAGCACCGACAGGGAACTATGGCTACACCTTC
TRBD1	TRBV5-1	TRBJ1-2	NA	CASSQDRGPGYTF	TGCGCCAGCAGCCAGGACAGGGGGCCTGGCTACACCTTC
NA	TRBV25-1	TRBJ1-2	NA	CASSEAGKGYGYTF	TGTGCCAGCAGTGAGGCAGGGAAGGGCTATGGCTACACCTTC
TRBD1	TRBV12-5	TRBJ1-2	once	CASGSPQGQGSYGYTF	TGTGCTAGTGGTTCTCCACAGGGACAGGGGTCCTATGGCTACACCTTC
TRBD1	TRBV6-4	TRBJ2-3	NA	CASSDSEGADTQYF	TGTGCCAGCAGTGACTCAGAGGGGGCGGATACGCAGTATTTT
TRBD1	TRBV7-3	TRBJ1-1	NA	CASSRQGDTEAFF	TGTGCCAGCAGTAGACAGGGTGACACTGAAGCTTTCTTT
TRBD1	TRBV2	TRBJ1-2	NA	CASSQDRGEYGYTF	TGTGCCAGCAGTCAGGACAGGGGGGAGTACGGCTACACCTTC
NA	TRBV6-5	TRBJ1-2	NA	CASGSRDRGLYGYTF	TGTGCCAGCGGCTCACGGGATCGCGGGCTCTATGGCTACACCTTC
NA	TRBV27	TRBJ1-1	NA	CASSLAHLNTEAFF	TGTGCCAGCAGTTTAGCCCATCTCAACACTGAAGCTTTCTTT
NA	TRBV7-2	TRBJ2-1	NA	CASSPELAGYEQFF	TGTGCCAGCAGCCCCGAATTGGCGGGGTATGAGCAGTTCTTC
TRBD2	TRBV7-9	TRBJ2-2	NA	CASPLAGNPGENTGELFF	TGTGCCAGCCCTCTAGCGGGTAATCCAGGGGAAAACACCGGGGAGCTGTTTTTT
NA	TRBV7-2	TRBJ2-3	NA	CASSLYQGTDTQYF	TGTGCCAGCAGCTTATACCAGGGCACAGATACGCAGTATTTT
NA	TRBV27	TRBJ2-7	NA	CATSPGQGYEQYF	TGTGCCACCTCCCCCGGGCAGGGCTACGAGCAGTACTTC
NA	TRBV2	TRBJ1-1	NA	CASSEEANTEAFF	TGTGCCAGCAGTGAAGAAGCAAACACTGAAGCTTTCTTT